A selection of T cell receptor beta chains follows, all from one sample in a study of blood T cell repertoires in COVID-19. Profiling relied on immunoSEQ multiplex PCR, and the TCRdb table lists in-frame clones only, not all of them. The profile covers a few hundred thousand clones, with about nine tenths appearing a single time and 2.2% taken by the ten largest. Sequenced sample: peripheral blood. The source is a woman aged 50 to 60 with acute or convalescent COVID-19. The CDR3 runs from the conserved cysteine through the conserved F or W. The D gene is left open where the match is weak. A row's size may be missing; if present it is once, few, many or a size class.

D gene,V gene,clone size,J gene,CDR3 DNA,CDR3 protein
TRBD1,TRBV7-2,.,TRBJ2-2,TGTGCCAGCAGCCCCGGGACAGGGGGAACGAACACCGGGGAGCTGTTTTTT,CASSPGTGGTNTGELFF
.,TRBV14,.,TRBJ2-5,TGTGCCAGCAGCCGGCTGGGGACTGCCACGGAGACCCAGTACTTC,CASSRLGTATETQYF
TRBD2,TRBV2,.,TRBJ2-1,TGTGCCAGCAGCTCCTGGGAGCGGGGGGGCCTGGATGAGCAGTTCTTC,CASSSWERGGLDEQFF
.,TRBV11-2,once,TRBJ2-5,TGTGCCAGCAGCTTAGATCTGAAGCCTACGGGGGAGACCCAGTACTTC,CASSLDLKPTGETQYF
.,TRBV27,.,TRBJ2-5,TGTGCCAGCAGCCCTGGGGGGGCCCGAGGGACCCAGTACTTC,CASSPGGARGTQYF
TRBD1,TRBV6-5,.,TRBJ2-6,TGTGCCAGCAGTCAACAGGGGACTGGGGCCAACGTCCTGACTTTC,CASSQQGTGANVLTF
.,TRBV5-1,.,TRBJ1-2,TGCGCCAGCAGTCAAGCCCCGGGGGGGTCGTATGGCTACACCTTC,CASSQAPGGSYGYTF
.,TRBV6-2/TRBV6-3,once,TRBJ1-4,TGTGCCAGCAGTGTCCGGGGGACTAATGAAAAACTGTTTTTT,CASSVRGTNEKLFF
.,TRBV6-2/TRBV6-3,.,TRBJ2-1,TGTGCCAGCAGCCCCAGGCCCTTAGTCGATGAGCAGTTCTTC,CASSPRPLVDEQFF
.,TRBV30,.,TRBJ1-2,TGTGCCTGGAGTGTGGCAGGCGCCTATGGCTACACCTTC,CAWSVAGAYGYTF
.,TRBV4-2,.,TRBJ1-4,TGTGCCAGCAGCCAAGGCCAGGACAGTGAAAAACTGTTTTTT,CASSQGQDSEKLFF
.,TRBV6-5,few,TRBJ1-1,TGTGCCAGCAGTTATTCACAAGTTAACACTGAAGCTTTCTTT,CASSYSQVNTEAFF
.,TRBV7-9,.,TRBJ1-1,TGTGCCAGCAGTCCACCCTACAGGGACACTGAAGCTTTCTTT,CASSPPYRDTEAFF
TRBD2,TRBV27,.,TRBJ2-7,TGTGCCAGCAGTTATAGCGGGAGAGCCTACGAGCAGTACTTC,CASSYSGRAYEQYF
.,TRBV7-9,.,TRBJ2-5,TGTGCCAGCAGCTTTGACTCGGAAGAGACCCAGTACTTC,CASSFDSEETQYF
.,TRBV21-1,.,TRBJ2-2,TGTGCCAGCACCATACTTCCCCCAACGGGGACAGTAAACACCGGGGAGCTGTTTTTT,CASTILPPTGTVNTGELFF
.,TRBV5-1,.,TRBJ1-2,TGCGCCAGCAGCTCGGGAGGGAAACCGGGCAGGGATGGCTACACCTTC,CASSSGGKPGRDGYTF
TRBD1,TRBV7-9,.,TRBJ1-1,TGTGCCAGCAGAAAGGGACAGGGGGCCCTTGAAGCTTTCTTT,CASRKGQGALEAFF
TRBD1,TRBV29-1,.,TRBJ1-2,TGCAGCGTTGTGGGCACAGGGACAGCTAACTATGGCTACACCTTC,CSVVGTGTANYGYTF
TRBD1,TRBV6-5,.,TRBJ2-7,TGTGCCAGCAGGGGGGCCCAGGGGGACTACGAGCAGTACTTC,CASRGAQGDYEQYF
TRBD2,TRBV24-1,.,TRBJ2-3,TGTGCCACCAGTGATACCCCGGGACTAGCGGGGGGGGTCACAGATACGCAGTATTTT,CATSDTPGLAGGVTDTQYF
TRBD1,TRBV3-1/TRBV3-2,.,TRBJ1-1,TGTGCCAGCAGCCCGGGACAGGGTGGGATGAACACTGAAGCTTTCTTT,CASSPGQGGMNTEAFF
.,TRBV18,once,TRBJ2-7,TGTGCCAGCTCACCCAACCAGGGGTTAACGTTCGAGCAGTACTTC,CASSPNQGLTFEQYF
TRBD2,TRBV5-5,.,TRBJ2-1,TGTGCCAGCCTAGCGGGGGGGCCGGATGAGCAGTTCTTC,CASLAGGPDEQFF
.,TRBV27,.,TRBJ2-2,TGTGCCAGCAGTTTCGCAGGCTTCGCCCACACCGGGGAGCTGTTTTTT,CASSFAGFAHTGELFF
TRBD1,TRBV19,.,TRBJ1-6,TGTGCCAGTAGTCCGCCGGGACAGATGAATTCACCCCTCCACTTT,CASSPPGQMNSPLHF
TRBD1,TRBV7-2,.,TRBJ1-2,TGTGCCAGCAGCCCGGGACAGGGCTCTAACTATGGCTACACCTTC,CASSPGQGSNYGYTF
.,TRBV5-1,.,TRBJ1-3,TGCGCCAGCAGCTTGGAAGGGGTCCACGGAAACACCATATATTTT,CASSLEGVHGNTIYF
.,TRBV27,.,TRBJ2-3,TGTGCCAGCAGTTCGTATCCCGGGACTCCGCTGGCGGATACGCAGTATTTT,CASSSYPGTPLADTQYF
.,TRBV18,.,TRBJ1-2,TGTGCCAGCTCACTAAGGACAGACGAGCACTATGGCTACACCTTC,CASSLRTDEHYGYTF
.,TRBV11-2,once,TRBJ2-5,TGTGCCAGCAGCTTCGGCGGGGTGGAGACCCAGTACTTC,CASSFGGVETQYF
TRBD2,TRBV19,.,TRBJ2-1,TGTGCCAGTAACACACCAGGGACGGGACGGGGGGGCCGCTACAATGAGCAGTTCTTC,CASNTPGTGRGGRYNEQFF
.,TRBV20-1,.,TRBJ2-3,TGCAGTGCCAGGGCCAATACGCAGTATTTT,CSARANTQYF
TRBD1,TRBV7-9,once,TRBJ1-2,TGTGCCAGCAGCACGTCGGACAGGTACTATGGCTACACCTTC,CASSTSDRYYGYTF
.,TRBV6-2/TRBV6-3,.,TRBJ2-5,TGTGCCAGCAGTCTTCAAGAGACCCAGTACTTC,CASSLQETQYF
TRBD2,TRBV7-9,.,TRBJ2-7,TGTGCCAGCAGCTTAGGGGGCGGGGGACCTTCCTACGAGCAGTACTTC,CASSLGGGGPSYEQYF
.,TRBV11-3,.,TRBJ1-1,TGTGCCAGCAGCTTAGGATTGGGTCGGGATTCTGGAGCTTTCTTT,CASSLGLGRDSGAFF
TRBD1,TRBV9,.,TRBJ1-1,TGTGCCAGCAGCCCGACAGGGGATTACACTGAAGCTTTCTTT,CASSPTGDYTEAFF
.,TRBV12-5,.,TRBJ1-4,TGTGCTAGTGGTCCTGGACAGCAGAATGAAAAACTGTTTTTT,CASGPGQQNEKLFF
.,TRBV4-1,.,TRBJ1-2,TGCGCCAGCAGCCATGCATTTAGGGGGGGCGCTGGCTACACCTTC,CASSHAFRGGAGYTF
.,TRBV18,.,TRBJ1-1,TGTGCCAGCTCACCACGCCAGGCTAACACTGAAGCTTTCTTT,CASSPRQANTEAFF
.,TRBV10-3,.,TRBJ2-7,TGTGCCATCAGGGAAGGCCCTCCAGACAGCTCCTACGAGCAGTACTTC,CAIREGPPDSSYEQYF
TRBD1,TRBV10-3,.,TRBJ1-1,TGTGCCATCAGTCCGGGACAGGCGGCCACTGAAGCTTTCTTT,CAISPGQAATEAFF
.,TRBV20-1,.,TRBJ1-2,TGCAGTGCTCAGGACAGTTACTTC,CSAQDSYF
.,TRBV5-1,.,TRBJ1-2,TGCGCCAGCAGCTTGGGGGCAGGGGATGGCTACACCTTC,CASSLGAGDGYTF
.,TRBV7-2,.,TRBJ2-3,TGTGCCAGCAGCCCGGGGAGGGGGTTCACAGATACGCAGTATTTT,CASSPGRGFTDTQYF
TRBD1,TRBV19,once,TRBJ1-2,TGTGCCAGTGGGGACAGGGCATTTGATGGCTACACCTTC,CASGDRAFDGYTF
.,TRBV2,.,TRBJ1-5,TGTGCCAGCGGGGACTTTTCCAATCAGCCCCAGCATTTT,CASGDFSNQPQHF
.,TRBV29-1,.,TRBJ1-4,TGCAGCGCCCTGACTAATGAAAAACTGTTTTTT,CSALTNEKLFF
.,TRBV4-3,.,TRBJ2-2,TGCGCCAGCAGCCAACAATTGAACGCCGGGGGTACCACCGGGGAGCTGTTTTTT,CASSQQLNAGGTTGELFF
.,TRBV19,.,TRBJ2-3,TGTGCCAGTAGTATGGCTAGAACCTACACAGATACGCAGTATTTT,CASSMARTYTDTQYF
TRBD1,TRBV10-3,.,TRBJ2-2,TGTGCCATCCAGGCGGACAGGGCGAACACCGGGGAGCTGTTTTTT,CAIQADRANTGELFF
.,TRBV4-3,.,TRBJ2-7,TGCGCCAGCAGCCAAGGACCGGGAAGCTCCTACGAGCAGTACTTC,CASSQGPGSSYEQYF
TRBD2,TRBV27,.,TRBJ2-1,TGTGCCAGCAGTCGACAGGTCCCGGGACTAGCCTACAATGAGCAGTTCTTC,CASSRQVPGLAYNEQFF
TRBD1,TRBV5-5,.,TRBJ2-3,TGTGCCAGCAGCTTGGGAGGGGGGACAGGGGGCGATACGCAGTATTTT,CASSLGGGTGGDTQYF
TRBD1,TRBV25-1,.,TRBJ1-1,TGTGCCAGCGTAGGGACAGGGGGCATGAACACTGAAGCTTTCTTT,CASVGTGGMNTEAFF
.,TRBV6-2/TRBV6-3,.,TRBJ2-5,TGTGCCAGCAGTTACCGCGGCTCCGCCTTACAAGAGACCCAGTACTTC,CASSYRGSALQETQYF